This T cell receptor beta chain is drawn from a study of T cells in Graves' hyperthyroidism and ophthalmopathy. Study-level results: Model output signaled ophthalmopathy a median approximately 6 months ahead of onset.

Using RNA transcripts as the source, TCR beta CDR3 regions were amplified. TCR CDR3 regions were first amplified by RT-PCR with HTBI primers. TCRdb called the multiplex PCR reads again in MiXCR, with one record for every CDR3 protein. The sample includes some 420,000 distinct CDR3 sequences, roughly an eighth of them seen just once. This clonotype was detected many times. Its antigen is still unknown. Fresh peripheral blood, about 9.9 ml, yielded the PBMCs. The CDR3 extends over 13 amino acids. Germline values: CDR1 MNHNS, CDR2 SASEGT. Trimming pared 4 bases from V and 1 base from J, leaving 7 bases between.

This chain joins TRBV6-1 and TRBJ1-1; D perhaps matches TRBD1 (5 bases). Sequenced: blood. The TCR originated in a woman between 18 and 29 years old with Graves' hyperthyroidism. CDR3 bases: TGTGCCAGCAGTGCGACAGCGAACACTGAAGCTTTCTTT. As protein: CASSATANTEAFF.